This T cell receptor beta chain was retrieved from a study of blood T cell repertoires in COVID-19. In the study overall: Samples taken during acute and convalescent COVID-19 were collected in the United States, Italy and Spain. From T cells, B-cell-depleted T cells, or PBMCs came the material, which was cDNA or gDNA.

The CDR3 totals 10 residues. Germline lookup yields CDR1 DFQATT and CDR2 SNEGSKA (reference sequence). The V gene lost 5 bases and the J gene lost 4 bases, with 5 bases spanning the gap. Original data processing: Scientists estimated how many nucleated cells there were by amplifying reference gene primers. Produced via immunoSEQ multiplex PCR; TCRdb's table is partial and in-frame only. Clone size and V and J calls were adopted from that table, with D and trimming inferred from the DNA. This table holds about 64,000 clones, roughly 88% found once. The V and J genes are TRBV20-1 and TRBJ1-2, with unresolved D. The TCR sequence derives from a human donor in a cohort sampled during active COVID-19. Sample: peripheral blood. CDR3 protein: CSAQFYGYTF. DNA of the CDR3: TGCAGTGCTCAATTCTATGGCTACACCTTC.